The table lists the clone carrying this T cell receptor beta chain with a few counts. Its antigen is as yet unknown. Clones were read by immunoSEQ multiplex PCR, and TCRdb kept only the in-frame ones, dropping some. The table lists roughly 130,000 clones, just under 95% of them singletons. This sample is drawn from a study of T cell responses to AZD1222 COVID-19 vaccine. Across the study: Investigators merged groups given second doses at roughly 4 or roughly 12 weeks. Points from the study as a whole: Spike-specific TCR repertoires showed rising breadth and depth after two AZD1222 doses.

V trimming: 7 bases; J trimming: 2 bases; junction bases outside the gene matches: 5. The germline gives CDR1 SNHLY, CDR2 FYNNEI. The CDR3 totals 14 residues. The sequence came from an adult in good health. This chain joins TRBV2 and TRBJ2-3; the match to TRBD2 covers 8 bases. This specimen consisted of peripheral blood, obtained on day 0 of AZD1222 vaccination. The CDR3 spells CASTQTSVTDTQYF. The CDR3 DNA reads as TGTGCCAGCACCCAGACTAGCGTCACAGATACGCAGTATTTT.